Listed below are T cell receptor beta chains from one sample, sequenced in a study of blood T cell repertoires in COVID-19. Clones were sequenced by immunoSEQ multiplex PCR, and TCRdb holds only the in-frame ones, with some missing. Of roughly 250,000 clones listed, approximately 90% are singletons. The sequencing sample was made of PBMCs or T cells enriched from blood (not recorded which). The receptors were sampled from a middle-aged woman with acute COVID-19. Each CDR3 is given with its conserved first and last residue. D genes are given only for firm matches. Size is stated for part of the rows, as once, few or many counts, or as a class when the clone is expanded.

V: TRBV7-9
size: NA
J: TRBJ2-7
D: NA
CDR3: CASSLSGYYEQYF
DNA: TGTGCCAGCAGCTTATCAGGGTATTACGAGCAGTACTTC

V: TRBV19
size: NA
J: TRBJ2-1
D: NA
CDR3: CASSIQGLNEQFF
DNA: TGTGCCAGTAGTATACAGGGTCTGAATGAGCAGTTCTTC

V: TRBV18
size: NA
J: TRBJ1-5
D: TRBD1
CDR3: CASSGQYSNQPQHF
DNA: TGTGCCAGCTCGGGACAGTATAGCAATCAGCCCCAGCATTTT

V: TRBV29-1
size: NA
J: TRBJ2-7
D: NA
CDR3: CSVEVSTYEQYF
DNA: TGCAGCGTTGAAGTTTCCACCTACGAGCAGTACTTC

V: TRBV5-1
size: NA
J: TRBJ1-4
D: TRBD1
CDR3: CASRRDSGTATNEKLFF
DNA: TGCGCCAGCAGGCGGGACAGTGGGACTGCAACTAATGAAAAACTGTTTTTT

V: TRBV6-2/TRBV6-3
size: once
J: TRBJ2-7
D: TRBD1
CDR3: CASSYSPYKQGYYEQYF
DNA: TGTGCCAGCAGTTACTCACCCTATAAACAGGGGTACTACGAGCAGTACTTC

V: TRBV4-1
size: NA
J: TRBJ2-5
D: NA
CDR3: CASSETGTTQETQYF
DNA: TGCGCCAGCAGCGAAACCGGGACAACGCAAGAGACCCAGTACTTC

V: TRBV11-3
size: NA
J: TRBJ1-6
D: TRBD1
CDR3: CASSRTGSNSPLHF
DNA: TGTGCCAGCAGCAGGACAGGGAGTAATTCACCCCTCCACTTT

V: TRBV24-1
size: once
J: TRBJ2-2
D: NA
CDR3: CATSDQGGRGELFF
DNA: TGTGCCACCAGTGATCAAGGGGGAAGAGGGGAGCTGTTTTTT

V: TRBV7-9
size: once
J: TRBJ1-4
D: TRBD1
CDR3: CASSLGTGGNEKLFF
DNA: TGTGCCAGCAGCTTGGGGACAGGTGGCAATGAAAAACTGTTTTTT

V: TRBV19
size: few
J: TRBJ1-2
D: TRBD1
CDR3: CASSAGTGRYGYTF
DNA: TGTGCCAGTTCTGCCGGGACAGGGCGGTATGGCTACACCTTC

V: TRBV28
size: once
J: TRBJ2-3
D: TRBD2
CDR3: CASRPSGASTDTQYF
DNA: TGTGCCAGCAGGCCTAGCGGGGCTAGCACAGATACGCAGTATTTT

V: TRBV28
size: NA
J: TRBJ2-7
D: NA
CDR3: CASSPQGMRGYEQYF
DNA: TGTGCCAGCAGTCCGCAGGGGATGAGGGGTTACGAGCAGTACTTC

V: TRBV12-3/TRBV12-4
size: NA
J: TRBJ2-5
D: NA
CDR3: CASSLQETQYF
DNA: TGTGCCAGCAGTCTTCAAGAGACCCAGTACTTC

V: TRBV18
size: NA
J: TRBJ1-4
D: TRBD1
CDR3: CASSSNSGTGNEKLFF
DNA: TGTGCCAGCTCATCGAACTCCGGGACAGGAAATGAAAAACTGTTTTTT

V: TRBV11-2
size: NA
J: TRBJ2-7
D: TRBD2
CDR3: CASSWRLAAYYEQYF
DNA: TGTGCCAGCAGCTGGAGACTAGCGGCTTACTACGAGCAGTACTTC

V: TRBV30
size: NA
J: TRBJ2-7
D: NA
CDR3: CAWSVGGEQYF
DNA: TGTGCCTGGAGTGTCGGGGGCGAGCAGTACTTC

V: TRBV2
size: NA
J: TRBJ2-3
D: NA
CDR3: CASSVASNTDTQYF
DNA: TGTGCCAGCAGTGTCGCGAGTAATACAGATACGCAGTATTTT

V: TRBV27
size: NA
J: TRBJ2-3
D: NA
CDR3: CASRRALTDTQYF
DNA: TGTGCCAGCCGGAGAGCCCTCACAGATACGCAGTATTTT

V: TRBV6-6
size: NA
J: TRBJ2-2
D: TRBD2
CDR3: CASSRPGLAGGTGSPGELFF
DNA: TGTGCCAGCAGTCGACCGGGACTAGCGGGGGGAACGGGGTCACCCGGGGAGCTGTTTTTT

V: TRBV6-2/TRBV6-3
size: NA
J: TRBJ1-1
D: TRBD1
CDR3: CASSTQGAGTEAFF
DNA: TGTGCCAGCAGTACCCAGGGGGCCGGGACTGAAGCTTTCTTT

V: TRBV27
size: NA
J: TRBJ1-1
D: NA
CDR3: CASRPQGRATEAFF
DNA: TGTGCCAGCAGACCACAGGGAAGGGCCACTGAAGCTTTCTTT

V: TRBV6-2/TRBV6-3
size: NA
J: TRBJ2-7
D: NA
CDR3: CASSYGGTYEQYF
DNA: TGTGCCAGCAGTTACGGCGGGACCTACGAGCAGTACTTC

V: TRBV28
size: NA
J: TRBJ2-1
D: TRBD2
CDR3: CASRDPGGVSYNEQFF
DNA: TGTGCCAGCAGGGACCCGGGGGGGGTCTCCTACAATGAGCAGTTCTTC

V: TRBV16
size: NA
J: TRBJ1-2
D: NA
CDR3: CASSQSILGQDLGGYTF
DNA: TGTGCCAGCAGCCAATCGATCTTGGGACAAGATCTGGGTGGCTACACCTTC

V: TRBV18
size: NA
J: TRBJ1-2
D: NA
CDR3: CASSPGTSNYGYTF
DNA: TGTGCCAGCTCACCGGGCACGTCGAACTATGGCTACACCTTC

V: TRBV5-1
size: NA
J: TRBJ1-1
D: NA
CDR3: CASSLEQGFRKAFF
DNA: TGCGCCAGCAGCTTGGAGCAGGGGTTTCGAAAAGCTTTCTTT

V: TRBV19
size: NA
J: TRBJ2-7
D: TRBD2
CDR3: CASSPHGLAGGYEQYF
DNA: TGTGCCAGTAGTCCCCATGGACTAGCGGGGGGTTACGAGCAGTACTTC

V: TRBV5-1
size: NA
J: TRBJ2-7
D: NA
CDR3: CASSPRTDIVSYEQYF
DNA: TGCGCCAGCAGTCCCCGGACGGACATCGTCTCCTACGAGCAGTACTTC